Each of the 18 T cell receptor beta chains below was sequenced from the same sample in a study of CD8 T cells in ankylosing spondylitis. MiXCR, run by TCRdb on the 5' RACE reads, gives a single entry per CDR3 protein. This sample yields 200,000 to 250,000 distinct CDR3 sequences, of which about 10% are seen a single time; approximately 6.6% belongs to the top ten. Sequenced input: blood, either unsorted or a sorted T cell fraction (not recorded which). These receptors all come from a male donor with ankylosing spondylitis or in good health (not recorded which).

The chain links TRBV2 to TRBJ2-5, with D uncertain. This CDR3 comprises 13 residues. Germline V gives CDR1 SNHLY, CDR2 FYNNEI. V lost 1 base and J lost 4, with 7 bases in between. CDR3 nucleotides: TGTGCCAGCAGTGAAGTAAGAGTAGAGACCCAGTACTTC. It specifies CASSEVRVETQYF.

The table lists this clonotype with a few counts. The chain joins TRBV21-1 to TRBJ2-7. TRBV21-1 is annotated as a pseudogene. There are 10 residues in the CDR3. This CDR3 is CASIHGEQYF. The CDR3 nucleotides are TGTGCCAGCATACACGGCGAGCAGTACTTC.

This clonotype was counted at least ten times. The genes are TRBV20-1 and TRBJ2-7; 8 bases map to TRBD2. The V segment lost 6 bases and the J segment 0 bases; nucleotides outside the gene matches: 4. Germline V gives CDR1 DFQATT, CDR2 SNEGSKA (reference sequence). The CDR3 is 13 amino acids. As DNA, the CDR3 is TGCAGTGCCTTGCTAGCGGGCTCCTACGAGCAGTACTTC. The encoded protein is CSALLAGSYEQYF.

This clonotype was recorded a few times. The chain carries TRBV10-3 and TRBJ2-1; D is undetermined. CDR1 and CDR2 (germline): ENHRY, SYGVKD. This CDR3 region has 12 residues. V shed 5 bases and J shed 10 bases, with 12 bases lying between them. In nucleotides, the CDR3 is TGTGCCATCAGTCTCCTTGGGTACGAGCAGTTCTTC. Its translation is CAISLLGYEQFF.

In its sample, this clonotype was seen many times. The rearrangement joins TRBV6-1 to TRBJ2-5, with a possible D match to TRBD2 (6 bases). V was pared by 6 bases and J by 3 bases, with 17 bases between. Germline V lookup: CDR1 MNHNS, CDR2 SASEGT. The CDR3 has 15 residues. The CDR3 sequence: CASSPGVGGKETQYF. The CDR3 nucleotides read TGTGCCAGCAGCCCCGGGGTGGGGGGAAAAGAGACCCAGTACTTC.

This clonotype was observed a handful of times. This rearrangement joins TRBV6-1 to TRBJ2-7; TRBD1 aligns across 12 bases. V gave up 6 bases and J gave up 6 bases; unmatched junction bases: 6. This CDR3 region has 14 residues. Germline CDR1 reads MNHNS; CDR2 reads SASEGT. CDR3 nucleotides: TGTGCCAGCAGACGCGGGACAGGGGGCTTCGAGCAGTACTTC. Translated, it gives CASRRGTGGFEQYF.

The chain joins TRBV2 to TRBJ2-7, with 8 bases matching TRBD2. The length of the CDR3 is 14 residues. Losses at the gene ends were 5 bases for V and 1 base for J; bases not matched to a gene: 4. Germline V gene lookup returns CDR1 SNHLY and CDR2 FYNNEI. The CDR3, as DNA: TGTGCCAGCAGTCCTAGCGGGTGGTCCTACGAGCAGTACTTC. This gives the protein CASSPSGWSYEQYF. Variable domain in full (rest from reference TRBV2 and TRBJ2-7): EPEVTQTPSHQVTQMGQEVILRCVPISNHLYFYWYRQILGQKVEFLVSFYNNEISEKSEIFDDQFSVERPDGSNFTLKIRSTKLEDSAMYFCASSPSGWSYEQYFGPGTRLTVT.

The chain uses TRBV4-1 and TRBJ2-3; D remains ambiguous. The CDR3 totals 15 residues. V was shortened by 0 bases and J by 2 bases, with 9 bases between the two germline ends. The germline CDR1 and CDR2 sequences are MGHRA and YSYEKL. The CDR3 region has the DNA TGCGCCAGCAGCCAAGACGACCTGTTCACAGATACGCAGTATTTT. As protein: CASSQDDLFTDTQYF.

This clonotype was seen ten or more times. This chain joins TRBV29-1 and TRBJ2-2, with D possibly being TRBD2 (7 bases). Germline CDR1 is SQVTM and CDR2 is ANQGSEA. CDR3 length: 13 amino acids. V dropped 7 bases and J dropped 7 bases, with 16 bases sitting between them. The CDR3: CSALGGANGELFF. The CDR3 DNA is TGCAGCGCCCTGGGGGGGGCGAACGGGGAGCTGTTTTTT.

This clonotype has at least ten counts. The rearrangement links TRBV7-2 to TRBJ2-3; a weak D match, TRBD2 (6 bases). The CDR3 is 16 residues long. Germline CDR1 and CDR2: SGHTA and FQGNSA. V lost 5 bases, J lost 1 base, and 16 bases lay in between. The CDR3 reads CASSTPSDLRTDTQYF. CDR3 DNA: TGTGCCAGCAGCACACCTAGCGACCTCCGCACAGATACGCAGTATTTT.

The gene calls are TRBV28 and TRBJ1-2; D call uncertain. This CDR3 is built from 13 residues. Trimming took off 3 bases at V and 3 bases at J, with 8 bases between the two ends. Germline lookup yields CDR1 MDHEN and CDR2 SYDVKM. The CDR3 DNA follows: TGTGCCAGCAGTTTTGTGGAGGACTATGGCTACACCTTC. It specifies CASSFVEDYGYTF.

This clonotype was observed a few times. This chain links TRBV11-2 with TRBJ2-1; TRBD1 aligns across 7 bases. CDR1 SGHAT and CDR2 FQNNGV come from the germline V gene. Germline trimming cut 5 bases from V and 5 bases from J; bases unmatched to any gene: 6. The CDR3 is 14 residues long. CDR3 nucleotides: TGTGCCAGCAGCCCCGGGACAGCGAACAATGAGCAGTTCTTC. Translating it yields CASSPGTANNEQFF.

This clonotype was seen at least ten times. V is TRBV20-1 and J is TRBJ1-1; D ambiguous. This CDR3 is built from 18 residues. Germline V gives CDR1 DFQATT, CDR2 SNEGSKA (reference sequence). Trimming pared 0 bases from V and 2 bases from J, leaving 22 bases between. Here the CDR3 DNA reads TGCAGTGCTAGAGACCACGCCCAATCGTGGGAACTAAACACTGAAGCTTTCTTT. Translation: CSARDHAQSWELNTEAFF.

The chain combines TRBV7-9 with TRBJ2-7; perhaps TRBD1 as D (6 bases). Trimming pared 4 bases from V and 3 bases from J, leaving 13 bases between. CDR3 length: 14 amino acids. Germline-derived CDR1 and CDR2 are SEHNR and FQNEAQ (reference sequence). The CDR3 DNA reads as TGTGCCAGCAGCTCACAGGGTAATGTCTACGAGCAGTACTTC. Translation gives CASSSQGNVYEQYF.

The chain is built from TRBV6-5 and TRBJ2-4; tentatively, D is TRBD2 (7 bases). This CDR3 is 14 amino acids long. The germline V gene has CDR1 MNHEY and CDR2 SVGAGI. Trimming left V 4 bases short and J 4 bases short, with 11 bases between. The CDR3 region has the DNA TGTGCCAGCAGTTTGCGGGGGCGTAAAAACATTCAGTACTTC. It is translated as CASSLRGRKNIQYF.

This clonotype was counted a few times. The chain employs TRBV20-1 and TRBJ2-7, with D perhaps TRBD1 (6 bases). V was clipped by 0 bases and J by 3 bases, with 15 bases between them. Germline V gene lookup returns CDR1 DFQATT and CDR2 SNEGSKA (reference sequence). The CDR3 is made up of 15 amino acids. The CDR3 here is CSAREEPGVLYEQYF. DNA for the CDR3: TGCAGTGCTAGAGAAGAGCCAGGGGTTCTCTACGAGCAGTACTTC.

This clonotype was recorded many times. The J gene is TRBJ2-1, the V gene TRBV11-2, with D perhaps matching TRBD2 (5 bases). CDR1 SGHAT and CDR2 FQNNGV come from the germline V gene. V lost 5 bases and J 6 bases, leaving 11 bases between the germline ends. CDR3 length equals 13 residues. The CDR3 here is CASSRTSINEQFF. CDR3 in DNA: TGTGCCAGCAGCCGGACTTCTATCAATGAGCAGTTCTTC.

The rearrangement links TRBV5-1 to TRBJ2-7, with D hard to call. V lost 1 base to trimming and J lost 5 bases, with 13 bases between them. The CDR3 loop spans 14 amino acids. CDR1 and CDR2 from the germline V gene are SGHRS and YFSETQ. CDR3 sequence reads: CASSLNRVRHEQYF. The CDR3 DNA is TGCGCCAGCAGCTTGAATAGGGTAAGGCACGAGCAGTACTTC.